This TCR beta chain was recorded in a study of blood T cell repertoires in COVID-19. Study summary: T cells, B-cell-depleted T cells, or PBMCs supplied cDNA or gDNA.

Germline CDR1 and CDR2: SGHTA and FQGTGA. V gave up 5 bases and J gave up 5 bases, with 12 bases separating them. The CDR3 is 13 amino acids. Recruitment covered roughly 24 US areas and drew participants whose ages spanned roughly 18 to 100 years. Participant-given clinical history determined each cohort assignment. In this sample, this clone turned up a few times. Clones were read by immunoSEQ multiplex PCR, and TCRdb kept only the in-frame ones, dropping some. The sample yields 180,000 or so clones, over 80% seen once. The clonotype originates from a woman aged 55-69 years who had recovered from COVID-19. The chain joins TRBV7-3 to TRBJ1-1; D is possibly TRBD1 (5 bases). The sequenced sample was PBMCs or T cells enriched from blood (not recorded which). DNA for the CDR3: TGTGCCAGCAGCCCGAACTCAGGGACTGAAGCTTTCTTT. It is translated as CASSPNSGTEAFF.